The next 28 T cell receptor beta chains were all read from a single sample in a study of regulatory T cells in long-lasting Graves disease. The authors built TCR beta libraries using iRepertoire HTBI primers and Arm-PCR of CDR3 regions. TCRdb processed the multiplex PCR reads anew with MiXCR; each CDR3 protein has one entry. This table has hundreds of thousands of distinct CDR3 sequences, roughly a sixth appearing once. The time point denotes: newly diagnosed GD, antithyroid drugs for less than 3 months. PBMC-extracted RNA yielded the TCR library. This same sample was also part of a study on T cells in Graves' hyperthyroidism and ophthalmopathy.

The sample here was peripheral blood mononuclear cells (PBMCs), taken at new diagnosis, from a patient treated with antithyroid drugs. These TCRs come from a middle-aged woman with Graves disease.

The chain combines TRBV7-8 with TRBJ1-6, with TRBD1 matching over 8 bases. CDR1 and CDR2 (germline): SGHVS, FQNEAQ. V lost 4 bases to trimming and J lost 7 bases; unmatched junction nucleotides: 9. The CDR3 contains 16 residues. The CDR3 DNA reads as TGTGCCAGCAGCTCCAACTTGGACAGGGTAAATTCACCCCTCCACTTT. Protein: CASSSNLDRVNSPLHF.

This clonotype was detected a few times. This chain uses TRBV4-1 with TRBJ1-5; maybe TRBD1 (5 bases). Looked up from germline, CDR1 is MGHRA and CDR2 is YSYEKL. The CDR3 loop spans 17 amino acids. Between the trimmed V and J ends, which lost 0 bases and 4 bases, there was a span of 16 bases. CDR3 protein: CASSQDPQGSGNQPQHF. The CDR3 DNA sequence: TGCGCCAGCAGCCAAGATCCGCAGGGATCTGGAAATCAGCCCCAGCATTTT.

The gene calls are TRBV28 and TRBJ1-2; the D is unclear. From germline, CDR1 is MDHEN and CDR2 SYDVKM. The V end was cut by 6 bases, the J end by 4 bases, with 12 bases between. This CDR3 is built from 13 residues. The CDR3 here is CASSWVGPYGYTF. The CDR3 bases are TGTGCCAGCAGCTGGGTTGGGCCCTATGGCTACACCTTC.

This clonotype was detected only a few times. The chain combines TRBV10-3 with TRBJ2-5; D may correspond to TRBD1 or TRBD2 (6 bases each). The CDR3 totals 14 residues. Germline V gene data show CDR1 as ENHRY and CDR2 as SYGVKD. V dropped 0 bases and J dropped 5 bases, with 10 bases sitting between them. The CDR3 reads CAISESGGSETQYF. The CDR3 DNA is TGTGCCATCAGTGAGTCCGGGGGCAGTGAGACCCAGTACTTC.

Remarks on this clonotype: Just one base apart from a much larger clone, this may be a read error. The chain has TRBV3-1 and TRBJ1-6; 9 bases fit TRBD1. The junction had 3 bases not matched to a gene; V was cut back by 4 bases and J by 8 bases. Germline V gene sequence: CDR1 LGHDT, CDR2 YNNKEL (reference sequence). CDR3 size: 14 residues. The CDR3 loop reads CASSRTGADSPLHF. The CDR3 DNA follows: TGTGCCAGCAGCCGGACAGGGGCGGATTCACCCCTCCACTTT. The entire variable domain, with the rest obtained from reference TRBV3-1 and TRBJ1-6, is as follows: DTAVSQTPKYLVTQMGNDKSIKCEQNLGHDTMYWYKQDSKKFLKIMFSYNNKELIINETVPNRFSPKSPDKAHLNLHINSLELGDSAVYFCASSRTGADSPLHFGNGTRLTVT.

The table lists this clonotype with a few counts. The CDR3 sequence is CASSYWGGTSETQYF. In DNA form, the CDR3 reads TGTGCCAGCAGTTACTGGGGGGGAACCTCGGAGACCCAGTACTTC. The genes are TRBV6-5 and TRBJ2-5; TRBD2 aligns across 7 bases. Germline V lookup: CDR1 MNHEY, CDR2 SVGAGI. V lost 1 base to trimming and J lost 5 bases; unmatched junction nucleotides: 7. This CDR3 contains 15 residues.

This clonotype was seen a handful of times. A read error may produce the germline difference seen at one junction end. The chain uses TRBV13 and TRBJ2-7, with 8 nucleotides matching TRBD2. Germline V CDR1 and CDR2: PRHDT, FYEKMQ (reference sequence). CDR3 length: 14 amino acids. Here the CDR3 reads CASNLRAGENEQYF. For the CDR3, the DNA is TGTGCCAGCAACTTACGAGCGGGGGAGAACGAGCAGTACTTC.

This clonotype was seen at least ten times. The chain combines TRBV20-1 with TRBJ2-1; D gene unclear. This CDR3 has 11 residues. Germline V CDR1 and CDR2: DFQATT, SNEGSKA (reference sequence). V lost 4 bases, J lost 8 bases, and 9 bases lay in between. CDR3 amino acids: CSAIAYDEQFF. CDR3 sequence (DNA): TGCAGTGCTATAGCTTACGATGAGCAGTTCTTC.

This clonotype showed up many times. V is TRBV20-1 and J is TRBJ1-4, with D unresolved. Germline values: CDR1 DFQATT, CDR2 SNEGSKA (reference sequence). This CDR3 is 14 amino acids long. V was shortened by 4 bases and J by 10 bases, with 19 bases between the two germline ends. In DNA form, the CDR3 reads TGCAGTGCTAAGGCCCCTTTCAACGGAGGAAAACTGTTTTTT. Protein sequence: CSAKAPFNGGKLFF.

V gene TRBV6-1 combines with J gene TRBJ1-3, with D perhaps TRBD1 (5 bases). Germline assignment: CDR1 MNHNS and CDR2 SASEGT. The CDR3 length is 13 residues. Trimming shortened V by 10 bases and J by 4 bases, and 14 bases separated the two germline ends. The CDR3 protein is CATKGVGGNTIYF. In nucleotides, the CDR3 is TGTGCCACCAAAGGGGTAGGAGGAAACACCATATATTTT.

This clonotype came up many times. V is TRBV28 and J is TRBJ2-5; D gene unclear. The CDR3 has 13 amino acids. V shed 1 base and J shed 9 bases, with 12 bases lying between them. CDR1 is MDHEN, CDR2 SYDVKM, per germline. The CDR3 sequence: CASSLSGFGAQYF. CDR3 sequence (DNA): TGTGCCAGCAGTTTATCTGGGTTTGGGGCCCAGTACTTC.

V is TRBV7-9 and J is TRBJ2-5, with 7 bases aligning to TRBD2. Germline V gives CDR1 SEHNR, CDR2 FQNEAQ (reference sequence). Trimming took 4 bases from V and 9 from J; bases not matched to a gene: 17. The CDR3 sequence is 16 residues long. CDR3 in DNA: TGTGCCAGCAGCTCCCGCGACCGCGGGGACCTAGCGGCCCAGTACTTC. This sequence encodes CASSSRDRGDLAAQYF.

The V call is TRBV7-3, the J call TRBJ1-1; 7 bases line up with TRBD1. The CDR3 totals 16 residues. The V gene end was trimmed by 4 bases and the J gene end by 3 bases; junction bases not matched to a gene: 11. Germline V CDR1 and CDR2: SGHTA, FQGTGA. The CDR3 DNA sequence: TGTGCCAGCAGCTCAATCCCCTACAGGGGTGACACTGAAGCTTTCTTT. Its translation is CASSSIPYRGDTEAFF.

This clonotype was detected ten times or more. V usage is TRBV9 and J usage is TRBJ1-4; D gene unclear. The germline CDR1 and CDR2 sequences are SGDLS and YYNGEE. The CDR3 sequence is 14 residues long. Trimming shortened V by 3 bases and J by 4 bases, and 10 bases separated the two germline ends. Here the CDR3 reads CASSEDGLNEKLFF. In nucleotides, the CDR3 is TGTGCCAGCAGCGAGGACGGCCTTAATGAAAAACTGTTTTTT.

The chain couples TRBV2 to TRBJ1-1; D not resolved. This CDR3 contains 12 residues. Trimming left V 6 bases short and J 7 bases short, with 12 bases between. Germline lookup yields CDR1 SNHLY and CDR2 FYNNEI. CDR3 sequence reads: CASRRGGFEAFF. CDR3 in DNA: TGTGCCAGCAGGAGAGGCGGATTTGAAGCTTTCTTT.

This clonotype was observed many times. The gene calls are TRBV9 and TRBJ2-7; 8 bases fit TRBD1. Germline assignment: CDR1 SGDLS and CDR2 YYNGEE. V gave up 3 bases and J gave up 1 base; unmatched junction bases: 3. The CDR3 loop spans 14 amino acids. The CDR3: CASSARDRSYEQYF. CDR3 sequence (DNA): TGTGCCAGCAGCGCCCGGGACAGGTCCTACGAGCAGTACTTC.

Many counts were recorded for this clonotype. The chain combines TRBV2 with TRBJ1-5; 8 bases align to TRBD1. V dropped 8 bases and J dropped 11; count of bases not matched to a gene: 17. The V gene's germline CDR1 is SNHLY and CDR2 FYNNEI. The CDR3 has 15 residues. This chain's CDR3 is CASGKTGQGGSTQHF. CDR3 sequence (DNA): TGTGCCAGCGGGAAAACAGGACAGGGTGGGTCGACCCAGCATTTT.

Written as DNA, the CDR3 is TGCAGCGTTGACGGTGGGACTAGCGGGGGGGCTACTGGGGCCAACGTCCTGACTTTC. This encodes CSVDGGTSGGATGANVLTF. The V call is TRBV29-1, the J call TRBJ2-6; 16 bases line up with TRBD2. Trimming at V came to 3 bases and at J to 2 bases, leaving 7 bases not matched to a gene. CDR3 length equals 19 residues. Germline CDR1 SQVTM, CDR2 ANQGSEA. Looking up the rest from reference TRBV29-1 and TRBJ2-6 gives the full variable domain: SAVISQKPSRDICQRGTSLTIQCQVDSQVTMMFWYRQQPGQSLTLIATANQGSEATYESGFVIDKFPISRPNLTFSTLTVSNMSPEDSSIYLCSVDGGTSGGATGANVLTFGAGSRLTVL.

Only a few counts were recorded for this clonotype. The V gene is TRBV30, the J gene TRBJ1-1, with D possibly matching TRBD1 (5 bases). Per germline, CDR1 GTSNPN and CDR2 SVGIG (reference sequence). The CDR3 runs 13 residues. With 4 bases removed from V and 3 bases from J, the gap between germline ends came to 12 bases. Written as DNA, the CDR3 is TGTGCCTGGACTTGGGGGGGGGACACTGAAGCTTTCTTT. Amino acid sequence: CAWTWGGDTEAFF. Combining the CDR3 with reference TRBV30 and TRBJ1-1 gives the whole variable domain SQTIHQWPATLVQPVGSPLSLECTVEGTSNPNLYWYRQAAGRGLQLLFYSVGIGQISSEVPQNLSASRPQDRQFILSSKKLLLSDSGFYLCAWTWGGDTEAFFGQGTRLTVV.

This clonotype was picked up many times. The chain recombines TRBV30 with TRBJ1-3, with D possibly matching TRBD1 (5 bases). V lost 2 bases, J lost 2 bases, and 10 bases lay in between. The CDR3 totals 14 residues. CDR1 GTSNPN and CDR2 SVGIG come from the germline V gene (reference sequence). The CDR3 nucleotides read TGTGCCTGGAGTTTCGGGGGAACTGGAAACACCATATATTTT. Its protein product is CAWSFGGTGNTIYF.

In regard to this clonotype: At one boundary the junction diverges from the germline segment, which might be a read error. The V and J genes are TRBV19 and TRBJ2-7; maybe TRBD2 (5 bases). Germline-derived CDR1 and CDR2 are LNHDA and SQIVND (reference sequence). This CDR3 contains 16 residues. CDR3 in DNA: TGTGCCAGTAGATTTGCCGCTAGCTCCCCCTCCCACGAGCAGTACTTC. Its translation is CASRFAASSPSHEQYF.

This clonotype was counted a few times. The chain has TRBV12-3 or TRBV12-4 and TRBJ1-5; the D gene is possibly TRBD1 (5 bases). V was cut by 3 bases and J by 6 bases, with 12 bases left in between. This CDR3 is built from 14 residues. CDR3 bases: TGTGCCAGCAGTTTTTCTGGGGGAGGTCAGCCCCAGCATTTT. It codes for CASSFSGGGQPQHF.

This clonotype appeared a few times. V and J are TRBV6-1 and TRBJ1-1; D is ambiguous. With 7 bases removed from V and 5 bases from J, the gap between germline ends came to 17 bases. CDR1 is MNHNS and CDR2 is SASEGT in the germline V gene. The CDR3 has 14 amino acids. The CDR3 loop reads CASTYLPRGTEAFF. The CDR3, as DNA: TGTGCCAGCACCTACCTCCCCCGGGGTACTGAAGCTTTCTTT.

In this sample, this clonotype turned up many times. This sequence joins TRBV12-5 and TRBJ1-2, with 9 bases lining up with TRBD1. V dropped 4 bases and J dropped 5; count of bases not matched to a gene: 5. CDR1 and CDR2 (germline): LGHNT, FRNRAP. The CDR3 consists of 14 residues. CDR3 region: CASGWTGAEYGYTF. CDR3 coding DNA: TGTGCTAGTGGTTGGACAGGGGCGGAGTATGGCTACACCTTC.

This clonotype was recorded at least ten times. The CDR3 nucleotides read TGTGCCAGCAGCTTAGTCGGGGGTTCGAGAGATACGCAGTATTTT. It encodes CASSLVGGSRDTQYF. The chain uses TRBV7-3 and TRBJ2-3, with D possibly matching TRBD2 (6 bases). The CDR3 sequence is 15 residues long. V was cut by 2 bases and J by 5 bases, with 14 bases left in between. The germline V gene has CDR1 SGHTA and CDR2 FQGTGA.

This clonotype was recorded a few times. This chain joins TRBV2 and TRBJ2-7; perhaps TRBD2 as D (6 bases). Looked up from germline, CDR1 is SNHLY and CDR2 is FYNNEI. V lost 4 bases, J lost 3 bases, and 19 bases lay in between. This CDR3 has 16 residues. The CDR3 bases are TGTGCCAGCAGTGGTGGCCGGTGGGGGGATGGCTACGAGCAGTACTTC. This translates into CASSGGRWGDGYEQYF.

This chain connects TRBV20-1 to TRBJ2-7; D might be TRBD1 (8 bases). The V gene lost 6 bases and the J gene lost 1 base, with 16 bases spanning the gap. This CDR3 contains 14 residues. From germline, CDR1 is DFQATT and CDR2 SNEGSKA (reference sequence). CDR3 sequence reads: CSAPPQGGSYEQYF. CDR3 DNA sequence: TGCAGTGCCCCCCCACAGGGGGGGTCCTACGAGCAGTACTTC.

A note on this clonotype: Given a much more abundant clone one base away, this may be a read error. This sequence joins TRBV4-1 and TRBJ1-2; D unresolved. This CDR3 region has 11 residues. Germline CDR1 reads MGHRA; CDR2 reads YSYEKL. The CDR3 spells CASSQDYSYIF. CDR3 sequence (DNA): TGCGCCAGCAGCCAAGATTATAGCTACATCTTC.